These 29 T cell receptor beta chains were all obtained from the same sample, sequenced in a study of early T cells in non-severe SARS-CoV-2 infection. TCRdb re-analysed the 5' RACE reads in MiXCR, keeping a single row per CDR3 protein. The sample shows 32,000 or so distinct CDR3 sequences, 9% of them seen only once. Sequences were obtained from whole blood. These receptor sequences come from an adult who was a healthcare worker with PCR-confirmed SARS-CoV-2 infection or an uninfected control (not recorded which).

The rearrangement links TRBV6-2 or TRBV6-3 to TRBJ1-5, with D tentatively TRBD1 (5 bases). The V and J ends lost 0 bases and 6 bases respectively, with 12 bases between them. Germline CDR1 and CDR2: MNHEY and SVGEGT. The CDR3 is made up of 15 amino acids. CDR3 sequence (DNA): TGTGCCAGCAGTTACTCGCTCAGGGTATTTCAGCCCCAGCATTTT. Translating gives CASSYSLRVFQPQHF.

This clonotype was seen at least ten times. The gene calls are TRBV5-4 and TRBJ2-7; 8 bases are shared with TRBD2. The germline V gene encodes CDR1 SGHNT and CDR2 YYREEE (reference sequence). V was clipped by 4 bases and J by 2 bases; unmatched bases: 8. The CDR3 loop spans 15 amino acids. CDR3 sequence reads: CASSPTSGKTYEQYF. CDR3 in DNA: TGTGCCAGCAGCCCAACTAGCGGCAAGACCTACGAGCAGTACTTC.

This clonotype was seen many times. The CDR3 nucleotides read TGTGCCAGCAGGGCGTGGGGGGCGGATGAAAAACTGTTTTTT. As protein: CASRAWGADEKLFF. The gene calls are TRBV11-2 and TRBJ1-4; tentatively, D is TRBD1 (6 bases). CDR1 and CDR2 from the germline V gene are SGHAT and FQNNGV. The CDR3 contains 14 residues. The germline V and J ends were trimmed by 6 bases and 6 bases, with 14 bases remaining between them.

In its sample, this clonotype was seen many times. The chain carries TRBV5-1 and TRBJ2-2; maybe TRBD1 (6 bases). Trimming removed 6 bases at V and 5 bases at J, with 17 bases between. Germline CDR1 is SGHRS and CDR2 is YFSETQ. The CDR3 is made up of 15 amino acids. The DNA of the CDR3 is TGCGCCAGCACCCACTCGCAGGGGAAGACCGGGGAGCTGTTTTTT. It translates to CASTHSQGKTGELFF.

Remarks on this clonotype: This sequence may be a read error, since a much larger clone differs from it by one base. The rearrangement links TRBV5-4 to TRBJ2-3; 8 bases align to TRBD2. J was trimmed by 1 base and V by 5 bases; bases with no gene match: 6. The CDR3 length is 15 residues. Per the germline V gene, CDR1 is SGHNT and CDR2 is YYREEE (reference sequence). The CDR3 loop reads CASRPTSERTDTQYF. The CDR3 nucleotides read TGTGCCAGCAGACCGACTAGCGAACGCACAGATACGCAGTATTTT.

This clonotype has at least ten counts. This CDR3 reads CSAMLGWGDEQFF. CDR3 coding DNA: TGCAGCGCAATGCTGGGCTGGGGCGATGAGCAGTTCTTC. The chain combines TRBV29-1 with TRBJ2-1; maybe TRBD1 (5 bases). The CDR3 has 13 amino acids. V gave up 7 bases and J gave up 8 bases, with 18 bases separating them. From germline, CDR1 is SQVTM and CDR2 ANQGSEA.

This rearrangement joins TRBV5-4 to TRBJ1-2, with TRBD1 identical over 9 bases. V was clipped by 0 bases and J by 13 bases; unmatched bases: 10. The CDR3 sequence is 14 residues long. Germline-derived CDR1 and CDR2 are SGHNT and YYREEE (reference sequence). As DNA, the CDR3 is TGTGCCAGCAGCTTGGAGGGACAGGGTAAAAAGGGCACCTTC. It encodes CASSLEGQGKKGTF.

The chain is built from TRBV11-1 and TRBJ1-5, with D perhaps matching TRBD1 (6 bases). Trimming took off 5 bases at V and 1 base at J, with 9 bases between the two ends. Germline V CDR1 and CDR2: SGHAT, FQDESV (reference sequence). The CDR3 totals 14 residues. The CDR3 reads CASSPDRSNQPQHF. The CDR3 DNA reads as TGTGCCAGCAGCCCTGACAGGAGCAATCAGCCCCAGCATTTT.

This clonotype was recorded a few times. The rearrangement joins TRBV5-6 to TRBJ2-2; no firm D call. The CDR3 totals 16 residues. Trimming removed 0 bases at V and 4 bases at J, with 13 bases between. Germline values: CDR1 SGHDT, CDR2 YYEEEE. CDR3 in amino acids: CASSLVYGTATGELFF. CDR3 in DNA: TGTGCCAGCAGCTTGGTGTACGGCACGGCCACCGGGGAGCTGTTTTTT.

Points on this clonotype: A much larger clone lies one base from this, so it may be a read error. Because the CDR3 is missing its conserved closing phenylalanine or tryptophan, this is likely a read error. The rearrangement uses TRBV12-3 or TRBV12-4 and TRBJ1-3, with 9 bases aligning to TRBD1. The CDR3 spans 17 residues. V dropped 5 bases and J dropped 1; count of bases not matched to a gene: 9. CDR3 amino acids: CASSPGGQGLSGNTIYS. The DNA of the CDR3 is TGTGCCAGCAGTCCTGGGGGACAGGGATTGTCTGGAAACACCATATATTCT.

This rearrangement joins TRBV6-2 or TRBV6-3 to TRBJ1-1; TRBD1 is a possible D gene (6 bases). Deletions cut 3 bases from V and 0 bases from J, with 14 bases between. Germline-derived CDR1 and CDR2 are MNHEY and SVGEGT. The CDR3 is 16 amino acids. The CDR3 region is CASSYMLDSLNTEAFF. DNA of the CDR3: TGTGCCAGCAGTTATATGCTGGACAGCTTGAACACTGAAGCTTTCTTT.

This clonotype showed up many times. This chain uses TRBV7-2 with TRBJ1-1; unclear D gene. The CDR3 length is 11 residues. The V end lost 5 bases, the J end lost 4 bases, and 5 bases lay between the germline ends. Germline assignment: CDR1 SGHTA and CDR2 FQGNSA. CDR3: CASSQSTEAFF. In nucleotides, the CDR3 is TGTGCCAGCAGCCAGAGCACTGAAGCTTTCTTT.

The table lists this clonotype with many counts. The V and J genes are TRBV30 and TRBJ1-5, with a weak D call TRBD1 (6 bases). Germline V gene data show CDR1 as GTSNPN and CDR2 as SVGIG (reference sequence). The CDR3 totals 12 residues. Trimming left V 6 bases short and J 1 base short, with 7 bases between. The CDR3 reads CACQGSNQPQHF. CDR3 coding DNA: TGTGCCTGTCAGGGGAGCAATCAGCCCCAGCATTTT.

This clonotype was counted a few times. The chain couples TRBV20-1 to TRBJ2-5, with D tentatively TRBD2 (6 bases). The germline V and J ends were trimmed by 6 bases and 1 base, with 15 bases remaining between them. Germline V gives CDR1 DFQATT, CDR2 SNEGSKA (reference sequence). The CDR3 contains 14 residues. The CDR3 nucleotides are TGCAGTGCCCACTTTCTAGCGTCCCAAGAGACCCAGTACTTC. Translated: CSAHFLASQETQYF.

A word on this clonotype: This may be a read error: a much more frequent sequence differs by one nucleotide. The gene calls are TRBV10-3 and TRBJ2-1; D ambiguous. The V gene lost 11 bases and the J gene lost 6 bases, with 14 bases spanning the gap. The length of the CDR3 is 12 residues. Germline V gene data show CDR1 as ENHRY and CDR2 as SYGVKD. The CDR3 bases are TGTGCCTTCGAAGGTAACAGCAATGAGCAGTTCTTC. Its translation: CAFEGNSNEQFF.

This clonotype turned up a few times. V usage is TRBV28 and J usage is TRBJ1-4; D remains unclear. The CDR3 runs to 14 residues. Germline CDR1 is MDHEN and CDR2 is SYDVKM. Trimming left V 5 bases short and J 0 bases short, with 7 bases between. The CDR3 spells CASSTRATNEKLFF. CDR3 bases: TGTGCCAGCAGTACGCGGGCAACTAATGAAAAACTGTTTTTT.

This clonotype came up many times. V is TRBV7-3 and J is TRBJ2-3; perhaps D is TRBD1 or TRBD2 (6 bases each). The CDR3 sequence is 14 residues long. V was pared by 6 bases and J by 2 bases, with 12 bases between. Germline V gives CDR1 SGHTA, CDR2 FQGTGA. The CDR3 spells CASSWGADTDTQYF. Here the CDR3 DNA reads TGTGCCAGCAGTTGGGGGGCCGACACAGATACGCAGTATTTT.

The V call is TRBV5-6, the J call TRBJ1-5, with D unclear. Germline lookup yields CDR1 SGHDT and CDR2 YYEEEE. V lost 3 bases to trimming and J lost 0 bases, with 10 bases between them. The CDR3 is made up of 15 amino acids. Here the CDR3 DNA reads TGTGCCAGCAGCTCCTACTTGGATAGCAATCAGCCCCAGCATTTT. Translating it yields CASSSYLDSNQPQHF.

This clonotype has at least ten counts. This rearrangement joins TRBV5-4 to TRBJ2-3; tentative D call: TRBD2 (5 bases). Germline V gene lookup returns CDR1 SGHNT and CDR2 YYREEE (reference sequence). This CDR3 has 12 residues. V gave up 4 bases and J gave up 5 bases, with 8 bases separating them. CDR3 nucleotides: TGTGCCAGCAGCAAACTAGGAGATACGCAGTATTTT. Encoded protein: CASSKLGDTQYF.

The sample holds many counts of this clonotype. The chain recombines TRBV4-3 with TRBJ1-2; D is uncertain. CDR3 length: 13 amino acids. CDR1 is LGHNA and CDR2 is YSLEER in the germline V gene. The V end was cut by 0 bases, the J end by 8 bases, with 10 bases between. CDR3 residues: CASSQDATGGYTF. The CDR3 nucleotides are TGCGCCAGCAGCCAAGACGCAACCGGGGGCTACACCTTC.

This clonotype was detected ten times or more. This chain joins TRBV7-6 and TRBJ2-5; the D call may be TRBD1 or TRBD2 (5 bases each). V gave up 3 bases and J gave up 1 base, with 9 bases separating them. CDR3 length: 14 amino acids. Germline loops: CDR1 SGHVS, CDR2 FNYEAQ. This chain's CDR3 is CASSLRGFQETQYF. The CDR3 DNA follows: TGTGCCAGCAGCTTGAGGGGATTCCAAGAGACCCAGTACTTC.

A few counts support this clonotype. The chain links TRBV27 to TRBJ2-1; TRBD2 aligns across 7 bases. The trim removed 8 bases at V and 7 bases at J, leaving 11 bases unmatched. Per the germline V gene, CDR1 is MNHEY and CDR2 is SMNVEV (reference sequence). The CDR3 runs 14 residues. The CDR3 sequence: CASLGRRGGNEQFF. The DNA for the CDR3 is TGTGCCAGCCTTGGGAGGCGGGGAGGGAATGAGCAGTTCTTC.

This clonotype appeared a few times. V and J are TRBV12-3 or TRBV12-4 and TRBJ2-1, with D perhaps TRBD1 (7 bases). This CDR3 comprises 16 residues. With 5 bases removed from V and 8 bases from J, the gap between germline ends came to 22 bases. The DNA of the CDR3 is TGTGCCAGCAGTGGGCGACAGGGATTCTTAGCGGATGAGCAGTTCTTC. It specifies CASSGRQGFLADEQFF.

This clonotype was counted only a few times. The chain couples TRBV6-6 to TRBJ1-5; no reliable D call. This CDR3 is built from 15 residues. Germline V gene sequence: CDR1 MNHNY, CDR2 SVGAGI (reference sequence). Trimming shortened V by 3 bases and J by 7 bases, and 16 bases separated the two germline ends. CDR3 protein: CASSYSGSLRQPQHF. CDR3 nucleotides: TGTGCCAGCAGTTATTCTGGCAGTTTAAGACAGCCCCAGCATTTT.

This clonotype has a count of ten or more. The chain is built from TRBV5-1 and TRBJ1-1, with D unclear. Germline CDR1 SGHRS, CDR2 YFSETQ. V was cut by 1 base and J by 3 bases, with 7 bases left in between. The CDR3 has 13 amino acids. CDR3 DNA sequence: TGCGCCAGCAGCTTGAGGGCTGACACTGAAGCTTTCTTT. Translating gives CASSLRADTEAFF.

This clonotype was seen repeatedly, ten times or more. The chain recombines TRBV7-6 with TRBJ2-7; the D is unclear. Per the germline V gene, CDR1 is SGHVS and CDR2 is FNYEAQ. The CDR3 is made up of 11 amino acids. Trimming left V 4 bases short and J 5 bases short, with 6 bases between. Here the CDR3 DNA reads TGTGCCAGCAGCTCGAGTAACGAGCAGTACTTC. Residues: CASSSSNEQYF.

This sequence joins TRBV20-1 and TRBJ1-5; the D is unclear. Between the trimmed V and J ends, which lost 0 bases and 8 bases, there was a span of 17 bases. Germline loops: CDR1 DFQATT, CDR2 SNEGSKA (reference sequence). The CDR3 sequence is 15 residues long. This chain's CDR3 is CSARDQKQQSEPQHF. The CDR3 nucleotides read TGCAGTGCTAGAGACCAAAAGCAGCAATCGGAGCCCCAGCATTTT.

This clonotype appeared many times. The rearrangement uses TRBV7-9 and TRBJ1-5, with D possibly TRBD1 on 6 matching bases. V gave up 2 bases and J gave up 4 bases, with 15 bases separating them. Germline V gene data show CDR1 as SEHNR and CDR2 as FQNEAQ (reference sequence). This CDR3 has 16 amino acids. CDR3 bases: TGTGCCAGCAGCTTATGGAGGGATACAGGGAATCAGCCCCAGCATTTT. This sequence encodes CASSLWRDTGNQPQHF.

By frequency in the sample, this clonotype is medium-sized (0.01 to 0.1%). V usage is TRBV18 and J usage is TRBJ2-7; no definite D call. CDR3 length: 12 residues. Germline V gene sequence: CDR1 KGHSH, CDR2 LQKENI. V dropped 6 bases and J dropped 7 bases, with 13 bases sitting between them. CDR3 nucleotides: TGTGCCAGCTCCGTCTCCCAAGTAGAGCAGTACTTC. Its protein product is CASSVSQVEQYF.